This T cell receptor beta chain is drawn from a study of cytomegalovirus exposure and HLA in healthy donors. Findings of the study overall: In the roughly 120 validation repertoires, a later analysis found that first-cohort TCR clusters tended to co-occur. For most TCR sequences rarity was the rule, although some public TCRs occurred in many donors.

As to this clone: Its antigen is unidentified.

Per the germline V gene, CDR1 is SEHNR and CDR2 is FQNEAQ (reference sequence). V was cut by 5 bases and J by 4 bases, with 17 bases left in between. The CDR3 runs 15 residues. Measured with immunoSEQ multiplex PCR; TCRdb has only the in-frame clones, and not every one. Found here are roughly 130,000 clones, around nine tenths of them singletons; the top ten hold about 3%. Material for sequencing was PBMCs. The TCR comes from a man aged 30 to 39 in good health and CMV-seronegative. The chain recombines TRBV7-9 with TRBJ2-5, with D possibly TRBD2 on 6 matching bases. The CDR3 spells CASSRDPGRGETQYF. CDR3 DNA: TGTGCCAGCAGCCGGGATCCAGGGCGGGGAGAGACCCAGTACTTC.